The 17 T cell receptor beta chains reported below all come from one sample, sequenced in a study of identifying expanded T cells in peripheral blood. Generated by immunoSEQ multiplex PCR, the TCRdb table keeps only in-frame clones and is missing some. The profile covers under 95,000 clones, with 75% to 90% appearing a single time and around 2.8% taken by the ten largest. Source material: blood. These TCRs come from a person between 18 and 70 years old in good health.

The sample holds one count of this clone. The V gene is TRBV6-4, the J gene TRBJ1-2, with 8 bases lining up with TRBD1. The ends lost 5 bases at V and 8 bases at J; junction bases unmatched: 10. Per the germline V gene, CDR1 is MRHNA and CDR2 is SNTAGT. The CDR3 sequence is 14 residues long. The CDR3 DNA sequence: TGTGCCAGCAGTTCCACAGGGGGTGGCGGAGGCTACACCTTC. Amino acids: CASSSTGGGGGYTF.

The chain is built from TRBV7-2 and TRBJ1-5; D might be TRBD1 (6 bases). The CDR3 is 15 amino acids. Per the germline V gene, CDR1 is SGHTA and CDR2 is FQGNSA. Between the trimmed V and J ends, which lost 6 bases and 4 bases, there was a span of 16 bases. The CDR3 spells CASSYTGIENQPQHF. Here the CDR3 DNA reads TGTGCCAGCAGTTATACAGGGATAGAGAATCAGCCCCAGCATTTT.

V is TRBV18 and J is TRBJ2-3; D not resolved. Germline lookup yields CDR1 KGHSH and CDR2 LQKENI. CDR3 length equals 12 residues. V lost 3 bases to trimming and J lost 2 bases, with 3 bases between them. CDR3 bases: TGTGCCAGCTCACCGATCACAGATACGCAGTATTTT. Its translation: CASSPITDTQYF.

This sequence joins TRBV6-1 and TRBJ1-1; D is uncertain. The germline CDR1 and CDR2 sequences are MNHNS and SASEGT. V lost 1 base, J lost 6 bases, and 12 bases lay in between. The length of the CDR3 is 14 residues. The CDR3 sequence is CASSEVRFPPEAFF. The CDR3, as DNA: TGTGCCAGCAGTGAAGTTAGGTTCCCCCCTGAAGCTTTCTTT.

The chain couples TRBV7-9 to TRBJ2-3; 8 nucleotides line up with TRBD2. The CDR3 length is 15 residues. Unmatched junction bases numbered 15, after V lost 8 bases and J lost 8 bases. Germline assignment: CDR1 SEHNR and CDR2 FQNEAQ (reference sequence). For the CDR3, the DNA is TGTGCCAGCTGGGAAGCGGGAGTTGGGGGGACTACGCAGTATTTT. As protein: CASWEAGVGGTTQYF.

The chain has TRBV2 and TRBJ2-3, with 7 bases fitting TRBD1. In germline, CDR1 is SNHLY, CDR2 FYNNEI. This CDR3 has 14 amino acids. The junction had 6 bases not matched to a gene; V was cut back by 7 bases and J by 2 bases. In DNA form, the CDR3 reads TGTGCCAGCATCTTGGACAGGTCCACAGATACGCAGTATTTT. As protein: CASILDRSTDTQYF.

Details on this clone: The junction differs from germline at one of its ends, possibly a read error. This chain joins TRBV7-9 and TRBJ2-1, with D perhaps TRBD1 (6 bases). The CDR3 runs to 14 residues. Germline-derived CDR1 and CDR2 are SEHNR and FQNEAQ (reference sequence). CDR3 amino acids: CASSLGGVVDEQFF. CDR3 in DNA: TGTGCCAGCAGTTTAGGGGGAGTGGTCGATGAGCAGTTCTTC.

The V gene is TRBV2, the J gene TRBJ1-5; tentatively, D is TRBD1 (6 bases). Trimming pared 5 bases from V and 3 bases from J, leaving 14 bases between. Germline CDR1 reads SNHLY; CDR2 reads FYNNEI. The CDR3 spans 15 residues. The CDR3 DNA is TGTGCCAGCAGTTCCCGTGGGGGCGTCAATCAGCCCCAGCATTTT. It yields the protein CASSSRGGVNQPQHF. Filled out from reference TRBV2 and TRBJ1-5, the complete variable domain reads EPEVTQTPSHQVTQMGQEVILRCVPISNHLYFYWYRQILGQKVEFLVSFYNNEISEKSEIFDDQFSVERPDGSNFTLKIRSTKLEDSAMYFCASSSRGGVNQPQHFGDGTRLSIL.

The chain recombines TRBV27 with TRBJ2-5; 13 nucleotides match TRBD2. The J segment lost 4 bases and the V segment lost 6 bases, leaving 14 bases of the junction unmatched. This CDR3 region has 18 residues. Germline lookup yields CDR1 MNHEY and CDR2 SMNVEV (reference sequence). Here the CDR3 DNA reads TGTGCCAGCAGCCGTAGGGGTGGACTAGCGGGAGTTCTAGAGACCCAGTACTTC. Residues: CASSRRGGLAGVLETQYF.

The CDR3 nucleotides are TGTGCCAGCAGTTTAGTTAGACAGGGGGTAAGCTATCAGCCCCAGCATTTT. Its protein is CASSLVRQGVSYQPQHF. The V gene is TRBV28, the J gene TRBJ1-5, with 9 bases that match TRBD1. The germline gives CDR1 MDHEN, CDR2 SYDVKM. V lost 2 bases to trimming and J lost 5 bases; unmatched junction nucleotides: 10. CDR3 length: 17 amino acids.

This chain uses TRBV7-2 with TRBJ1-5; 9 nucleotides align to TRBD1. The V and J ends lost 5 bases and 1 base, in that order; junction bases with no gene match: 3. CDR3 size: 15 residues. Germline V gene sequence: CDR1 SGHTA, CDR2 FQGNSA. CDR3 nucleotides: TGTGCCAGCAGCCCTGGGACAGGGAGCAATCAGCCCCAGCATTTT. It codes for CASSPGTGSNQPQHF.

The chain links TRBV6-8 to TRBJ2-3; TRBD2 is a possible D gene (5 bases). The CDR3 covers 16 residues. Deletions cut 10 bases from V and 2 bases from J, with 22 bases between. Looked up from germline, CDR1 is MNHGY and CDR2 is SAAAGT. CDR3 region: CAIGGPLGSVTDTQYF. CDR3 bases: TGTGCCATCGGCGGGCCGCTGGGAAGTGTCACAGATACGCAGTATTTT.

This clone came up a few times. The V and J genes are TRBV4-1 and TRBJ1-1; D is unresolved. V was clipped by 4 bases and J by 0 bases, with 9 bases between them. The germline V gene has CDR1 MGHRA and CDR2 YSYEKL. This CDR3 spans 14 amino acids. The CDR3 spells CASSLHLMNTEAFF. DNA of the CDR3: TGCGCCAGCAGCCTACACCTAATGAACACTGAAGCTTTCTTT.

This sequence joins TRBV28 and TRBJ1-1; D not certain. The germline gives CDR1 MDHEN, CDR2 SYDVKM. There are 14 residues in the CDR3. Trimming took off 3 bases at V and 1 base at J, with 9 bases between the two ends. CDR3: CASSLLSWNTEAFF. The CDR3 DNA sequence: TGTGCCAGCAGTTTGCTATCTTGGAACACTGAAGCTTTCTTT. Full variable domain (missing parts from reference TRBV28 and TRBJ1-1): DVKVTQSSRYLVKRTGEKVFLECVQDMDHENMFWYRQDPGLGLRLIYFSYDVKMKEKGDIPEGYSVSREKKERFSLILESASTNQTSMYLCASSLLSWNTEAFFGQGTRLTVV.

The CDR3 sequence: CASNRRTGLTGELFF. Written as DNA, the CDR3 is TGTGCCAGCAACAGAAGGACAGGGCTCACCGGGGAGCTGTTTTTT. The chain employs TRBV2 and TRBJ2-2; 8 nucleotides match TRBD1. V was clipped by 7 bases and J by 4 bases; unmatched bases: 8. This CDR3 region has 15 residues. The germline gives CDR1 SNHLY, CDR2 FYNNEI.

The J gene is TRBJ2-7, the V gene TRBV10-3; TRBD1 agrees at 12 bases. Germline V gene lookup returns CDR1 ENHRY and CDR2 SYGVKD. The CDR3 is 15 amino acids. V lost 6 bases to trimming and J lost 0 bases; unmatched junction nucleotides: 3. The CDR3 bases are TGTGCCATCAGGGGACAGGGGGCGAGCTCCTACGAGCAGTACTTC. It codes for CAIRGQGASSYEQYF.

The V gene is TRBV28, the J gene TRBJ2-7, with no clear D. CDR1 and CDR2 from the germline V gene are MDHEN and SYDVKM. CDR3 length: 13 residues. V shed 1 base and J shed 3 bases, with 7 bases lying between them. CDR3 amino acids: CASSLSDFYEQYF. The CDR3 bases are TGTGCCAGCAGTTTATCAGACTTCTACGAGCAGTACTTC.